This TCR beta chain appears in the sequencing data of a study of T cells in Graves' hyperthyroidism and ophthalmopathy. The wider study: Peripheral blood was obtained at initial diagnosis, preceding any treatment.

Per germline, CDR1 SEHNR and CDR2 FQNEAQ (reference sequence). The CDR3 sequence is 15 residues long. Amplification yielded TCR beta CDR3 regions, with RNA transcripts as the source. The HTBI primer set served for first-round RT-PCR of the TCR CDR3. TCRdb re-analysed the multiplex PCR reads in MiXCR, keeping a single row per CDR3 protein. The profile covers around 600,000 distinct CDR3 sequences, with more than 12% appearing a single time and around an eighth taken by the ten largest. This clonotype was found many times. The junction departs from the called germline gene at one end, perhaps through a read error.

The chain has TRBV7-9 and TRBJ2-1, with 10 bases identical to TRBD2. This TCR derives from a woman in her forties or fifties with Graves' ophthalmopathy. The specimen sequenced was blood. CDR3 loop: CASSPPSGSYNEQFF. The CDR3 coding sequence is TGCGCCAGCAGCCCTCCTAGCGGGAGTTACAATGAGCAGTTCTTC. Complete variable domain (other parts from reference TRBV7-9 and TRBJ2-1): DTGVSQNPRHKITKRGQNVTFRCDPISEHNRLYWYRQTLGQGPEFLTYFQNEAQLEKSRLLSDRFSAERPKGSFSTLEIQRTEQGDSAMYLCASSPPSGSYNEQFFGPGTRLTVL.